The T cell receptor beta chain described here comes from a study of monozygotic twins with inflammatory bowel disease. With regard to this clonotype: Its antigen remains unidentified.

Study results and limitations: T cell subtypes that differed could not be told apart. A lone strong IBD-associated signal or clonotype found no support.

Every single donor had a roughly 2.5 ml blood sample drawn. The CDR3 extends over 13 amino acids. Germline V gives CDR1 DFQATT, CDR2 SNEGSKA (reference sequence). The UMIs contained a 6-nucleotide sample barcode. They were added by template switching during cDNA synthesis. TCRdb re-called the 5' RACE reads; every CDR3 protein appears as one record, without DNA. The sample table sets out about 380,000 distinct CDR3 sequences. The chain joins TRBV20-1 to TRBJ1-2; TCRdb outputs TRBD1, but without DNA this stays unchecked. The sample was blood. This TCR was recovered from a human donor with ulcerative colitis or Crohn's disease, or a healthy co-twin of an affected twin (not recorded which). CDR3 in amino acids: CSPGTVRNYGYTF.